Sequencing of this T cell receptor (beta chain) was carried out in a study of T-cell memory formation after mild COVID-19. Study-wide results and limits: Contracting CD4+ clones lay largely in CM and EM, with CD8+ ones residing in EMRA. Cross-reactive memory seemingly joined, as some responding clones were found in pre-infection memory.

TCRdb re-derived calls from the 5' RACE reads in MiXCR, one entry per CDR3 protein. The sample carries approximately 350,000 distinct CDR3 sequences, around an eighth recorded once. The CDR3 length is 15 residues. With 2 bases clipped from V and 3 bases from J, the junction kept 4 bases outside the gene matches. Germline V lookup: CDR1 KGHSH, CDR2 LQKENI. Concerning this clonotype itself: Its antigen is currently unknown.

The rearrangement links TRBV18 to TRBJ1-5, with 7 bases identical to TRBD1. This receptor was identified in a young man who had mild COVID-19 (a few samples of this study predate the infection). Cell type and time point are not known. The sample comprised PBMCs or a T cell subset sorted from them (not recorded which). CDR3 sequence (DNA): TGTGCCAGCTCACCAGGGACAGCCAACAATCAGCCCCAGCATTTT. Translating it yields CASSPGTANNQPQHF.